Listed below are T cell receptor beta chains from one sample, sequenced in a study of response to subunit inactivated influenza vaccine. TCRdb reprocessed the RT-PCR reads via MiXCR and lists one record per CDR3 protein. The data hold 650,000 to 850,000 distinct CDR3 sequences, with 14% observed a single time. The specimen comprised PBMCs from blood, sampled less than 15 days before vaccination. The source of these receptors is a man aged 50 to 59 who received an inactivated influenza vaccine. Each CDR3 is given with its conserved first and last residue. D genes are given only for firm matches. Clone sizes are given selectively: once, few, many, or a class where the clone is expanded.

many,TRBJ2-1,TRBV6-2/TRBV6-3,TRBD1,CASSRDRGQYNEQFF,TGTGCCAGCAGTCGGGACAGGGGTCAGTACAATGAGCAGTTCTTC
-,TRBJ2-3,TRBV6-1,TRBD2,CASSPWTSGGSTDTQYF,TGTGCCAGCTCCCCCTGGACTAGCGGGGGGTCCACAGATACGCAGTATTTT
few,TRBJ2-3,TRBV6-1,TRBD2,CASSDSAPGLAGDAQYF,TGTGCCAGCAGTGACAGTGCCCCGGGACTAGCGGGAGATGCGCAGTATTTT
-,TRBJ2-7,TRBV5-5,-,CASSLGHGLSNYEQYF,TGTGCCAGCAGCCTCGGGCACGGGCTTAGCAACTACGAGCAGTACTTC
-,TRBJ2-5,TRBV19,-,CASSIDPPGRETQYF,TGTGCCAGTAGTATAGATCCTCCAGGGAGGGAGACCCAGTACTTC
-,TRBJ2-7,TRBV4-3,-,CASSQGGQGGYEQYF,TGCGCCAGCAGCCAAGGTGGACAGGGAGGGTACGAGCAGTACTTC
many,TRBJ2-1,TRBV7-8,TRBD1,CASSARDRAYNEQFF,TGTGCCAGCAGCGCGCGGGACAGGGCATACAATGAGCAGTTCTTC
-,TRBJ2-2,TRBV20-1,-,CSAPHTGELFF,TGCAGTGCGCCCCACACCGGGGAGCTGTTTTTT
many,TRBJ2-7,TRBV25-1,-,CASSPGHIYEQYF,TGTGCCAGCAGTCCGGGACATATCTACGAGCAGTACTTC
-,TRBJ2-7,TRBV20-1,TRBD2,CSARDGTSSTSYEQYF,TGCAGTGCTAGAGATGGGACTAGCTCTACTTCCTACGAGCAGTACTTC
many,TRBJ1-2,TRBV15,-,CATSNGVSGYTF,TGTGCCACCAGCAATGGGGTCAGCGGCTACACCTTC
-,TRBJ2-1,TRBV24-1,TRBD1,CATSDPGTGGLNEQFF,TGTGCCACCAGTGACCCCGGGACAGGGGGTCTCAATGAGCAGTTCTTC
many,TRBJ1-2,TRBV2,TRBD1,CARSGQELNYGYTF,TGTGCCAGGAGTGGACAGGAACTTAACTATGGCTACACCTTC
many,TRBJ2-3,TRBV29-1,TRBD1,CSVSTGGGGTDTQYF,TGCAGCGTTTCTACAGGGGGTGGGGGCACAGATACGCAGTATTTT
-,TRBJ2-5,TRBV10-3,TRBD1,CAITQDRGETQYF,TGTGCCATCACCCAGGACAGGGGTGAGACCCAGTACTTC
many,TRBJ1-2,TRBV20-1,-,CSASTLGTVGSTF,TGCAGTGCGTCTACCTTGGGGACTGTCGGCTCCACCTTC
-,TRBJ2-7,TRBV9,-,CASSRHASGYEQYF,TGTGCCAGCAGCCGACATGCATCGGGCTACGAGCAGTACTTC
few,TRBJ1-3,TRBV12-3/TRBV12-4,-,CASSVGGGNTIYF,TGTGCCAGCAGCGTTGGGGGGGGGAACACCATATATTTT
few,TRBJ2-1,TRBV10-3,-,CAISDQGTYNEQFF,TGTGCCATCAGTGACCAGGGTACCTACAATGAGCAGTTCTTC
-,TRBJ2-7,TRBV28,-,CASSFGGLEQYF,TGTGCCAGCAGTTTTGGAGGATTAGAGCAGTACTTC
many,TRBJ1-1,TRBV7-9,-,CASSTGQNTEAFF,TGTGCCAGCAGCACCGGACAGAACACTGAAGCTTTCTTT
few,TRBJ2-3,TRBV12-3/TRBV12-4,-,CASSLGVVADTQYF,TGTGCCAGCAGTTTAGGGGTTGTCGCAGATACGCAGTATTTT
many,TRBJ2-7,TRBV12-3/TRBV12-4,TRBD1,CASSDRDRTYEQYF,TGTGCCAGCAGCGACCGGGACAGGACGTACGAGCAGTACTTC
few,TRBJ2-3,TRBV7-2,-,CASSRPGSTDTQYF,TGTGCCAGCAGCCGCCCGGGGAGCACAGATACGCAGTATTTT
-,TRBJ1-1,TRBV2,-,CASNLFPGAEAFF,TGTGCCAGCAACCTATTTCCAGGCGCTGAAGCTTTCTTT
-,TRBJ2-7,TRBV2,-,CASGWVSYEQYF,TGTGCCAGCGGCTGGGTCTCCTACGAGCAGTACTTC
few,TRBJ2-7,TRBV9,TRBD1,CASSVESWDRGYEQYF,TGTGCCAGCAGCGTAGAATCCTGGGACAGGGGCTACGAGCAGTACTTC
few,TRBJ2-7,TRBV9,TRBD2,CASSARDYPSYEQYF,TGTGCCAGCAGCGCCCGGGACTACCCTTCCTACGAGCAGTACTTC
few,TRBJ1-1,TRBV27,-,CASSWRATEGHTEAFF,TGTGCCAGCAGTTGGCGGGCGACAGAGGGTCACACTGAAGCTTTCTTT
many,TRBJ1-1,TRBV20-1,-,CSATQDGKNTEAFF,TGCAGTGCTACACAGGACGGAAAGAACACTGAAGCTTTCTTT
-,TRBJ2-2,TRBV5-4,-,CASSLQGVSTGELFF,TGTGCCAGCAGCTTGCAGGGAGTGAGCACCGGGGAGCTGTTTTTT
few,TRBJ1-1,TRBV5-1,-,CASSTRPTGMDTEAFF,TGCGCCAGCAGCACCCGACCGACGGGAATGGACACTGAAGCTTTCTTT
few,TRBJ2-5,TRBV27,-,CASSLGPRDRKYF,TGTGCCAGCAGTTTAGGCCCCAGGGACCGAAAGTACTTC
-,TRBJ2-3,TRBV29-1,TRBD2,CSFSSGRVGDTQYF,TGCAGCTTTTCTAGCGGGAGGGTCGGGGATACGCAGTATTTT
-,TRBJ1-6,TRBV23-1,-,CASSLTGRGGYNSPLHF,TGCGCCAGCAGTCTCACGGGGCGGGGGGGCTATAATTCACCCCTCCACTTT
-,TRBJ1-4,TRBV5-1,-,CASSLVGGSNEKLFF,TGCGCCAGCAGCTTGGTGGGCGGAAGTAATGAAAAACTGTTTTTT
-,TRBJ1-1,TRBV5-1,TRBD1,CASTTGEDTEAFF,TGCGCCAGCACAACAGGGGAGGACACTGAAGCTTTCTTT
few,TRBJ2-5,TRBV12-3/TRBV12-4,TRBD2,CASRVSSGKKETQYF,TGTGCCAGCAGAGTTTCTAGCGGGAAGAAAGAGACCCAGTACTTC
-,TRBJ2-7,TRBV7-6,-,CASSRRRGVEQYF,TGTGCCAGCAGCCGCAGGCGGGGCGTCGAGCAGTACTTC
few,TRBJ2-1,TRBV20-1,TRBD1,CSARKGTGGYNEQFF,TGCAGTGCTAGGAAGGGGACAGGGGGTTACAATGAGCAGTTCTTC
-,TRBJ2-1,TRBV5-1,-,CASSLTSVEVDEQFF,TGCGCCAGCAGCTTGACTAGTGTGGAAGTGGATGAGCAGTTCTTC
-,TRBJ2-1,TRBV11-2,TRBD2,CASSLVGPAGGLRYNEQFF,TGTGCCAGCAGCTTAGTTGGCCCAGCGGGGGGGCTGAGGTACAATGAGCAGTTCTTC
few,TRBJ1-1,TRBV28,-,CASTPSRHARTEAFF,TGTGCCAGCACCCCTTCCCGACACGCGAGGACTGAAGCTTTCTTT
few,TRBJ1-1,TRBV2,TRBD1,CASSESRTGVTEAFF,TGTGCCAGCAGTGAATCGCGGACAGGGGTAACTGAAGCTTTCTTT
few,TRBJ2-5,TRBV12-3/TRBV12-4,TRBD2,CASSDGTSGGAGETQYF,TGTGCCAGCAGCGACGGGACTAGCGGGGGGGCAGGAGAGACCCAGTACTTC
-,TRBJ2-6,TRBV10-3,-,CAISDPQTSGANVLTF,TGTGCCATCAGTGACCCACAAACCTCTGGGGCCAACGTCCTGACTTTC
once,TRBJ2-2,TRBV27,TRBD1,CASTPRGIDSNTGELFF,TGTGCCAGCACCCCCAGGGGGATAGATTCGAACACCGGGGAGCTGTTTTTT
-,TRBJ1-5,TRBV20-1,-,CSTTGNSDQPQHF,TGCAGTACCACAGGGAACTCCGATCAGCCCCAGCATTTT
-,TRBJ2-3,TRBV29-1,-,CSVAGGPHTDTQYF,TGCAGCGTGGCCGGGGGACCTCACACAGATACGCAGTATTTT
-,TRBJ1-6,TRBV5-1,-,CASSLAVGNNSPLHF,TGCGCCAGCAGCTTGGCAGTGGGAAATAATTCACCCCTCCACTTT
many,TRBJ2-1,TRBV29-1,TRBD2,CSVVKWTSVYNEQFF,TGCAGCGTTGTCAAATGGACTAGCGTCTACAATGAGCAGTTCTTC
-,TRBJ2-1,TRBV11-3,-,CASSPRGGRGDNEQFF,TGTGCCAGCAGCCCCCGTGGTGGCAGGGGCGATAATGAGCAGTTCTTC
few,TRBJ2-1,TRBV6-2/TRBV6-3,-,CAAGSAPGEQFF,TGTGCCGCGGGGTCAGCTCCAGGTGAGCAGTTCTTC
few,TRBJ1-3,TRBV12-3/TRBV12-4,-,CASSRQTKPFGNTIYF,TGTGCCAGCAGTCGGCAGACAAAGCCTTTTGGAAACACCATATATTTT
-,TRBJ1-1,TRBV29-1,-,CSVDGGNTEAFF,TGCAGCGTTGACGGAGGGAACACTGAAGCTTTCTTT